These 3 T cell receptor beta chains originate from one sample sequenced in a study of T cell responses to AZD1222 COVID-19 vaccine. This table comes from immunoSEQ multiplex PCR, and its TCRdb copy is limited to in-frame clones, with some not included. The sample holds around 78,000 clones, about 92% seen once. Material: peripheral blood, obtained on day 0 of AZD1222 vaccination. The receptors were gathered from an adult in good health.

CDR3 in amino acids: CASGDYTDTQYF. Written as DNA, the CDR3 is TGTGCCAGCGGGGACTACACAGATACGCAGTATTTT. The chain couples TRBV9 to TRBJ2-3; 7 bases line up with TRBD2. The J segment lost 2 bases and the V segment lost 7 bases, leaving 1 base of the junction unmatched. This CDR3 region has 12 residues. CDR1 is SGDLS, CDR2 YYNGEE, per germline.

The J gene is TRBJ2-1, the V gene TRBV7-3, with 8 bases fitting TRBD2. Unmatched junction bases numbered 10, after V lost 5 bases and J lost 7 bases. In germline, CDR1 is SGHTA, CDR2 FQGTGA. CDR3 length equals 15 residues. The CDR3 spells CASSPGTRGPNEQFF. CDR3 nucleotides: TGTGCCAGCAGCCCCGGGACTAGAGGCCCAAATGAGCAGTTCTTC.

The gene calls are TRBV11-3 and TRBJ2-3, with D unclear. The CDR3 sequence is 14 residues long. The V gene lost 4 bases and the J gene lost 6 bases, with 14 bases spanning the gap. Germline-derived CDR1 and CDR2 are SGHNT and YENEEA. CDR3 DNA sequence: TGTGCCAGCAGCTCACGCCTGATGAGTGATACGCAGTATTTT. Its protein is CASSSRLMSDTQYF.